The clone carrying this T cell receptor (beta chain) was seen a few times. Some clones are missing from TCRdb's copy, which holds only in-frame ones; the method was immunoSEQ multiplex PCR. In the table there are 100,000 or so clones, 60% to 80% of which are singletons. These data belong to a study of blood T cell repertoires in COVID-19. Study details: Sites in the United States, Italy and Spain provided acute and convalescent COVID-19 samples. The cDNA or gDNA used as material had been derived from T cells, B-cell-depleted T cells, or PBMCs.

The length of the CDR3 is 13 residues. Germline-derived CDR1 and CDR2 are SEHNR and FQNEAQ (reference sequence). Germline trimming cut 8 bases from V and 1 base from J; bases unmatched to any gene: 4. Source material: peripheral blood. This clonotype originated in a man in his fifties or sixties with active or convalescent COVID-19. The chain combines TRBV7-9 with TRBJ1-1; 7 nucleotides align to TRBD1. CDR3: CASLTGQNTEAFF. CDR3 sequence (DNA): TGTGCCAGCTTGACAGGGCAGAACACTGAAGCTTTCTTT.